A single sample is the source of the 19 T cell receptor beta chains below, sequenced in a study of blood T cell repertoires in COVID-19. Clones were read by immunoSEQ multiplex PCR, and TCRdb kept only the in-frame ones, dropping some. This table holds roughly 200,000 clones, around 83% found once. The sequencing sample was made of peripheral blood. The receptors here all came from a young woman with active or convalescent COVID-19.

This chain uses TRBV19 with TRBJ2-1, with 7 nucleotides matching TRBD2. V was pared by 7 bases and J by 5 bases, with 11 bases of the junction left unmatched. Looked up from germline, CDR1 is LNHDA and CDR2 is SQIVND (reference sequence). The CDR3 runs to 15 residues. In DNA form, the CDR3 reads TGTGCCAGTACCTTATCGGGGGGACTGCACAATGAGCAGTTCTTC. Translation: CASTLSGGLHNEQFF.

The V call is TRBV6-6, the J call TRBJ2-2; D is undetermined. V lost 5 bases and J lost 7, with 8 bases in between. Germline V lookup: CDR1 MNHNY, CDR2 SVGAGI (reference sequence). There are 12 residues in the CDR3. The DNA for the CDR3 is TGTGCCAGCAGTCGGGCCTTCGGGGAGCTGTTTTTT. It codes for CASSRAFGELFF.

This chain connects TRBV3-1 (or the pseudogene TRBV3-2) to TRBJ2-7; TRBD2 aligns across 10 bases. V was pared by 0 bases and J by 7 bases, with 6 bases of the junction left unmatched. The CDR3 runs to 15 residues. Germline CDR1 and CDR2: LGHDT and YNNKEL (reference sequence). The CDR3 loop reads CASSQDPGLAMEQYF. DNA for the CDR3: TGTGCCAGCAGCCAAGATCCGGGACTAGCGATGGAGCAGTACTTC.

The rearrangement uses TRBV11-2 and TRBJ2-7, with D possibly TRBD1 on 6 matching bases. V lost 3 bases and J 2 bases, leaving 14 bases between the germline ends. From germline, CDR1 is SGHAT and CDR2 FQNNGV. The CDR3 is 15 residues long. The CDR3 DNA reads TGTGCCAGCAGCTTCTCAGGGGACCGCACCTACGAGCAGTACTTC. This sequence encodes CASSFSGDRTYEQYF.

The chain links TRBV27 to TRBJ1-5, with D possibly TRBD1 on 5 matching bases. This CDR3 contains 16 residues. Germline assignment: CDR1 MNHEY and CDR2 SMNVEV (reference sequence). Trimming stripped 6 bases from V and 1 base from J, with 16 bases between. CDR3: CASRRSTGSSNQPQHF. CDR3 DNA sequence: TGTGCCAGCAGGAGAAGTACAGGCAGCAGCAATCAGCCCCAGCATTTT.

The chain is built from TRBV7-2 and TRBJ1-2, with a weak D call TRBD1 (5 bases). Germline V gene sequence: CDR1 SGHTA, CDR2 FQGNSA. V was cut by 2 bases and J by 7 bases, with 8 bases left in between. CDR3 length equals 12 residues. The CDR3 spells CASSLSGLGYTF. CDR3 in DNA: TGTGCCAGCAGCTTATCAGGGCTTGGCTACACCTTC.

V is TRBV5-4 and J is TRBJ1-2, with 7 positions matching TRBD1. Looked up from germline, CDR1 is SGHNT and CDR2 is YYREEE (reference sequence). V dropped 4 bases and J dropped 4; count of bases not matched to a gene: 7. This CDR3 is 14 amino acids long. CDR3 residues: CASSGGQLFYGYTF. The CDR3 DNA reads as TGTGCCAGCAGCGGGGGACAGCTATTCTATGGCTACACCTTC.

V is TRBV5-1 and J is TRBJ2-1, with 10 positions matching TRBD2. Germline loops: CDR1 SGHRS, CDR2 YFSETQ. V lost 2 bases, J lost 3 bases, and 8 bases stayed unmatched. CDR3 length: 17 amino acids. The CDR3 spells CASSLTSSSGSYNEQFF. The CDR3 bases are TGCGCCAGCAGCTTAACCAGTTCTAGCGGGAGCTACAATGAGCAGTTCTTC.

The chain recombines TRBV6-5 with TRBJ1-5; D gene uncertain. The CDR3 is 15 amino acids. In germline, CDR1 is MNHEY, CDR2 SVGAGI. The ends were cut back, 0 bases at V and 4 bases at J, with 10 bases in the middle. The CDR3 sequence is CASSYSAGMNQPQHF. The DNA of the CDR3 is TGTGCCAGCAGTTACTCGGCGGGGATGAATCAGCCCCAGCATTTT.

The chain is built from TRBV11-2 and TRBJ2-7, with D possibly matching TRBD2 (5 bases). The CDR3 is 14 amino acids. The germline V gene encodes CDR1 SGHAT and CDR2 FQNNGV. The V end lost 3 bases, the J end lost 1 base, and 10 bases lay between the germline ends. CDR3 coding DNA: TGTGCCAGCAGCTTTAGGACTGATTCCTACGAGCAGTACTTC. Residues: CASSFRTDSYEQYF.

This clone turned up a few times. The chain links TRBV6-6 to TRBJ1-2; 8 bases map to TRBD1. Germline V lookup: CDR1 MNHNY, CDR2 SVGAGI (reference sequence). V was clipped by 4 bases and J by 7 bases; unmatched bases: 8. The CDR3 contains 14 residues. The CDR3 nucleotides read TGTGCCAGCAGTTCCCGACAGGGGCGGGGTGGCTACACCTTC. Translated, it gives CASSSRQGRGGYTF.

This sequence joins TRBV2 and TRBJ2-3; 9 positions match TRBD1. Trimming cost V 5 bases and J 0 bases; bases outside gene matches: 3. The length of the CDR3 is 15 residues. CDR1 is SNHLY, CDR2 FYNNEI, per germline. Written as DNA, the CDR3 is TGTGCCAGCAGTCGACAGGGGGGGAGCACAGATACGCAGTATTTT. Its translation is CASSRQGGSTDTQYF.

The rearrangement links TRBV28 to TRBJ1-1; 8 bases line up with TRBD1. Germline CDR1 reads MDHEN; CDR2 reads SYDVKM. The J segment lost 11 bases and the V segment lost 2 bases, leaving 7 bases of the junction unmatched. The CDR3 loop spans 13 amino acids. CDR3 sequence reads: CASSLTRGRRAFF. The CDR3 DNA follows: TGTGCCAGCAGTTTAACCAGGGGGCGTCGGGCTTTCTTT.

This chain uses TRBV29-1 with TRBJ2-5, with a tentative D call TRBD1 (6 bases). This CDR3 has 12 residues. Germline V gene sequence: CDR1 SQVTM, CDR2 ANQGSEA. V dropped 5 bases and J dropped 5 bases, with 12 bases sitting between them. Here the CDR3 reads CSVPTGVETQYF. The CDR3 DNA follows: TGCAGCGTTCCGACAGGCGTGGAGACCCAGTACTTC.

This chain connects TRBV6-1 to TRBJ2-4, with D tentatively TRBD2 (6 bases). Germline V gene lookup returns CDR1 MNHNS and CDR2 SASEGT. The CDR3 covers 14 residues. V was clipped by 1 base and J by 5 bases, with 9 bases between them. The CDR3 here is CASSEVGGENIQYF. DNA for the CDR3: TGTGCCAGCAGTGAAGTCGGGGGAGAAAACATTCAGTACTTC.

The chain joins TRBV28 to TRBJ1-3, with 9 bases that match TRBD1. This CDR3 is 16 amino acids long. V trimming: 1 base; J trimming: 4 bases; junction bases outside the gene matches: 5. Germline lookup yields CDR1 MDHEN and CDR2 SYDVKM. DNA for the CDR3: TGTGCCAGCAGTTTATCCGGGACAGGGCAAGGAAACACCATATATTTT. Amino acid sequence: CASSLSGTGQGNTIYF.

The V and J genes are TRBV7-9 and TRBJ2-2; D unresolved. Between the trimmed V and J ends, which lost 2 bases and 1 base, there was a span of 2 bases. CDR3 length: 13 residues. Germline V lookup: CDR1 SEHNR, CDR2 FQNEAQ (reference sequence). In DNA, the CDR3 is TGTGCCAGCAGCTTACTGAACACCGGGGAGCTGTTTTTT. Translation gives CASSLLNTGELFF. The full variable domain, completed using reference TRBV7-9 and TRBJ2-2, is DTGVSQNPRHKITKRGQNVTFRCDPISEHNRLYWYRQTLGQGPEFLTYFQNEAQLEKSRLLSDRFSAERPKGSFSTLEIQRTEQGDSAMYLCASSLLNTGELFFGEGSRLTVL.

This chain links TRBV9 with TRBJ2-1, with 13 bases that match TRBD2. V was clipped by 3 bases and J by 4 bases; unmatched bases: 7. Germline V gene data show CDR1 as SGDLS and CDR2 as YYNGEE. The CDR3 extends over 17 amino acids. The CDR3 nucleotides read TGTGCCAGCAGCGGAGGGACTAGCGGGATTCAATACAATGAGCAGTTCTTC. Encoded protein: CASSGGTSGIQYNEQFF. Drawing the rest from reference TRBV9 and TRBJ2-1, the complete variable domain is DSGVTQTPKHLITATGQRVTLRCSPRSGDLSVYWYQQSLDQGLQFLIQYYNGEERAKGNILERFSAQQFPDLHSELNLSSLELGDSALYFCASSGGTSGIQYNEQFFGPGTRLTVL.

CDR3 nucleotide sequence: TGTGCCAGCAGCCCCGAATATGGCGAGACCCAGTACTTC. This translates into CASSPEYGETQYF. V gene TRBV13 combines with J gene TRBJ2-5, with D unresolved. The CDR3 has 13 amino acids. The germline V gene encodes CDR1 PRHDT and CDR2 FYEKMQ (reference sequence). The V gene lost 5 bases and the J gene lost 5 bases, with 12 bases spanning the gap.